This section outlines one T cell receptor beta chain sequence together with its context. J gave up 2 bases and V 5 bases, and 7 bases lay outside the gene matches. The CDR3 contains 15 residues. Per the germline V gene, CDR1 is MNHEY and CDR2 is SVGEGT. The data were obtained in a study of blood T cell repertoires in COVID-19. Study as a whole: Acute and convalescent COVID-19 specimens originated in the United States, Italy and Spain. Sample material is recorded as cDNA or gDNA derived from T cells, B-cell-depleted T cells, or PBMCs.

Original data processing: From reference gene primer amplification, estimates of nucleated cell counts were derived. Assay used: immunoSEQ multiplex PCR; TCRdb lists only in-frame clones, some missing. D and trimming come from the DNA, and the V and J calls and clone size come from that table. The sample shows around 41,000 clones, 90% to 95% of them seen only once. The TCR originated in a human donor in a cohort sampled during active COVID-19. This chain connects TRBV6-2 or TRBV6-3 to TRBJ2-5; 8 positions match TRBD1. Sample: peripheral blood. The CDR3 region is CASSPTGGAQETQYF. The CDR3 bases are TGTGCCAGCAGTCCCACAGGGGGTGCACAAGAGACCCAGTACTTC.